What follows are 30 T cell receptor beta chains derived from one specimen sequenced in a study of CD8 T cells in ankylosing spondylitis. Each CDR3 protein is one row after TCRdb ran MiXCR on the 5' RACE reads. The data hold approximately 240,000 distinct CDR3 sequences, with 10% observed a single time. The sequenced sample consisted of blood, either unsorted or a sorted T cell fraction (not recorded which). These receptors all come from a male donor with ankylosing spondylitis or in good health (not recorded which).

This clonotype was detected ten times or more. The rearrangement joins TRBV12-3 or TRBV12-4 to TRBJ1-4; D might be TRBD1 (5 bases). Trimming removed 7 bases at V and 5 bases at J, with 11 bases between. The CDR3 loop spans 13 amino acids. DNA for the CDR3: TGTGCCAGCAAATGGGGACCGAATGAAAAACTGTTTTTT. This codes for CASKWGPNEKLFF.

This sequence joins TRBV5-1 and TRBJ2-5, with D possibly TRBD2 on 5 matching bases. Trimming stripped 0 bases from V and 5 bases from J, with 11 bases between. The CDR3 has 14 residues. The V gene's germline CDR1 is SGHRS and CDR2 YFSETQ. CDR3 coding DNA: TGCGCCAGCAGCTTGGAGCCGGGGAAGGAGACCCAGTACTTC. Residues: CASSLEPGKETQYF.

The chain employs TRBV11-1 and TRBJ1-3; 9 nucleotides align to TRBD1. V lost 5 bases to trimming and J lost 0 bases; unmatched junction nucleotides: 11. The germline gives CDR1 SGHAT, CDR2 FQDESV (reference sequence). The CDR3 covers 18 residues. The CDR3 region is CASSRPGQGPRSGNTIYF. CDR3 nucleotides: TGTGCCAGCAGCCGACCGGGACAGGGACCCCGCTCTGGAAACACCATATATTTT.

Many counts were recorded for this clonotype. This chain links TRBV5-1 with TRBJ1-2, with no clear D. V dropped 4 bases and J dropped 6 bases, with 13 bases sitting between them. The CDR3 contains 13 residues. CDR1 is SGHRS and CDR2 is YFSETQ in the germline V gene. The CDR3 is CASSGSGSHGYTF. DNA of the CDR3: TGCGCCAGCAGCGGGTCGGGGAGCCATGGCTACACCTTC.

In its sample, this clonotype was seen many times. The gene calls are TRBV5-1 and TRBJ1-2, with D maybe TRBD1 (5 bases). V lost 2 bases and J lost 6, with 11 bases in between. The CDR3 extends over 13 amino acids. Germline CDR1 and CDR2: SGHRS and YFSETQ. The chain's CDR3 is CASSLQDRHGYTF. The CDR3 coding sequence is TGCGCCAGCAGCTTACAGGACCGCCATGGCTACACCTTC.

This clonotype came up many times. The rearrangement uses TRBV20-1 and TRBJ2-1; 12 bases map to TRBD2. The CDR3 spans 15 residues. V trimming: 5 bases; J trimming: 9 bases; junction bases outside the gene matches: 11. Germline V gene sequence: CDR1 DFQATT, CDR2 SNEGSKA (reference sequence). The CDR3 sequence: CSARSPSGGAPEQFF. CDR3 sequence (DNA): TGCAGTGCTCGATCCCCTAGCGGGGGGGCGCCTGAGCAGTTCTTC.

The V gene is TRBV12-3 or TRBV12-4, the J gene TRBJ1-2; D is ambiguous. CDR3 size: 14 residues. V was pared by 7 bases and J by 0 bases, with 12 bases between. CDR3 DNA: TGTGCCAGCACCCTAACCCTAGCTAACTATGGCTACACCTTC. Its protein is CASTLTLANYGYTF.

This clonotype was counted at least ten times. The genes are TRBV6-1 and TRBJ2-5, with D perhaps matching TRBD2 (6 bases). CDR3 length: 14 residues. The germline V and J ends were trimmed by 5 bases and 2 bases, with 12 bases remaining between them. Germline V gene lookup returns CDR1 MNHNS and CDR2 SASEGT. The CDR3 loop reads CASSQPGDQETQYF. The CDR3 nucleotides read TGTGCCAGCAGTCAACCGGGAGATCAAGAGACCCAGTACTTC.

This clonotype was counted at least ten times. The chain has TRBV5-1 and TRBJ2-5; TRBD1 might be the D (5 bases). Germline loops: CDR1 SGHRS, CDR2 YFSETQ. Trimming took off 2 bases at V and 2 bases at J, with 7 bases between the two ends. This CDR3 spans 13 amino acids. Written as DNA, the CDR3 is TGCGCCAGCAGCTTTGACAGACAAGAGACCCAGTACTTC. This codes for CASSFDRQETQYF.

In its sample, this clonotype was seen many times. The gene calls are TRBV10-3 and TRBJ2-5, with 7 bases that match TRBD2. Germline loops: CDR1 ENHRY, CDR2 SYGVKD. Trimming removed 2 bases from V and 5 bases from J; junction bases left unmatched: 14. This CDR3 region has 17 residues. The CDR3 is CAISEPEGRGIIETQYF. The CDR3 DNA reads TGTGCCATCAGTGAGCCCGAGGGGCGGGGGATAATCGAGACCCAGTACTTC.

This clonotype was counted ten times or more. The chain links TRBV29-1 to TRBJ1-4; 11 bases agree with TRBD1. The CDR3 has 16 amino acids. Germline V gene sequence: CDR1 SQVTM, CDR2 ANQGSEA. With 6 bases clipped from V and 8 bases from J, the junction kept 14 bases outside the gene matches. For the CDR3, the DNA is TGCAGCGTGAGTCCCGGGACAGGGGGTGGAGAAGAAAAACTGTTTTTT. Its translation: CSVSPGTGGGEEKLFF. The full variable domain, completed using reference TRBV29-1 and TRBJ1-4, is SAVISQKPSRDICQRGTSLTIQCQVDSQVTMMFWYRQQPGQSLTLIATANQGSEATYESGFVIDKFPISRPNLTFSTLTVSNMSPEDSSIYLCSVSPGTGGGEEKLFFGSGTQLSVL.

Many counts were recorded for this clonotype. V and J are TRBV6-2 or TRBV6-3 and TRBJ1-5; 8 bases align to TRBD1. The CDR3 has 16 amino acids. The V segment lost 6 bases and the J segment 3 bases; nucleotides outside the gene matches: 10. CDR1 and CDR2 from the germline V gene are MNHEY and SVGEGT. The CDR3 sequence is CASSPIGQGFNQPQHF. The CDR3 nucleotides are TGTGCCAGCAGCCCCATTGGACAGGGATTCAATCAGCCCCAGCATTTT.

This clonotype has ten or more counts. V usage is TRBV20-1 and J usage is TRBJ2-3, with TRBD2 identical over 9 bases. The CDR3 covers 15 residues. Per germline, CDR1 DFQATT and CDR2 SNEGSKA (reference sequence). The V and J ends lost 6 bases and 0 bases, in that order; junction bases with no gene match: 7. The CDR3 spells CSALPGLASTDTQYF. In nucleotides, the CDR3 is TGCAGTGCCCTACCGGGACTAGCAAGCACAGATACGCAGTATTTT.

For the CDR3, the DNA is TGTGCCAGCAGCTTGCTAGCGGGAGTGGACACCGGGGAGCTGTTTTTT. It codes for CASSLLAGVDTGELFF. The chain joins TRBV7-2 to TRBJ2-2, with 10 bases identical to TRBD2. The CDR3 has 16 residues. Germline V CDR1 and CDR2: SGHTA, FQGNSA. Trimming removed 3 bases from V and 3 bases from J; junction bases left unmatched: 4.

This clonotype has ten or more counts. V gene TRBV3-1 combines with J gene TRBJ1-6; D is ambiguous. Germline V gene data show CDR1 as LGHDT and CDR2 as YNNKEL (reference sequence). The germline V and J ends were trimmed by 1 base and 3 bases, with 7 bases remaining between them. The CDR3 has 15 residues. Written as DNA, the CDR3 is TGTGCCAGCAGCCAAGGCAGAGGCTATAATTCACCCCTCCACTTT. Encoded protein: CASSQGRGYNSPLHF.

This clonotype has only a few counts. V gene TRBV29-1 combines with J gene TRBJ1-1, with D perhaps TRBD1 (5 bases). The germline V gene has CDR1 SQVTM and CDR2 ANQGSEA. The CDR3 is made up of 11 amino acids. DNA for the CDR3: TGCACTGTCCACTCAGGGTCTGAAGCTTTCTTT. It is translated as CTVHSGSEAFF.

This clonotype was counted a few times. The rearrangement uses TRBV5-1 and TRBJ1-2; D is ambiguous. CDR3 length: 13 residues. Germline-derived CDR1 and CDR2 are SGHRS and YFSETQ. V was cut by 7 bases and J by 5 bases, with 15 bases left in between. As DNA, the CDR3 is TGCGCCAGCTCGTATCTGGGGATGTATGGCTACACCTTC. Encoded protein: CASSYLGMYGYTF.

The chain recombines TRBV12-3 or TRBV12-4 with TRBJ2-2; TRBD2 matches at 7 bases. This CDR3 spans 15 amino acids. Germline trimming cut 4 bases from V and 5 bases from J; bases unmatched to any gene: 7. CDR3 coding DNA: TGTGCCAGCAGTTCCGGGGAGGGCGGGACCGGGGAGCTGTTTTTT. It specifies CASSSGEGGTGELFF.

This clonotype was counted at least ten times. Written as DNA, the CDR3 is TGTGCCATCAGTGTCGGGACTAGCCGGGAGACCCAGTACTTC. Its protein is CAISVGTSRETQYF. This chain links TRBV10-3 with TRBJ2-5, with 9 bases fitting TRBD2. The CDR3 contains 14 residues. The V gene end was trimmed by 4 bases and the J gene end by 5 bases; junction bases not matched to a gene: 5. Looked up from germline, CDR1 is ENHRY and CDR2 is SYGVKD.

The chain joins TRBV9 to TRBJ2-3; unclear D gene. The CDR3 sequence is 14 residues long. In germline, CDR1 is SGDLS, CDR2 YYNGEE. Trimming stripped 0 bases from V and 1 base from J, with 6 bases between. The CDR3 sequence: CASSVEIGTDTQYF. The CDR3 DNA reads as TGTGCCAGCAGCGTAGAAATCGGCACAGATACGCAGTATTTT.

This clonotype appeared a few times. This chain connects TRBV2 to TRBJ2-2; tentative D call: TRBD1 (6 bases). CDR1 and CDR2 from the germline V gene are SNHLY and FYNNEI. The CDR3 is 15 residues long. V was shortened by 0 bases and J by 3 bases, with 8 bases between the two germline ends. The CDR3 reads CASSEAGAHTGELFF. The DNA of the CDR3 is TGTGCCAGCAGTGAAGCGGGGGCCCACACCGGGGAGCTGTTTTTT.

Only one count was recorded for this clonotype. The CDR3 sequence: CAWSRDRGRDTQYF. The CDR3 DNA is TGTGCCTGGAGTCGGGACAGGGGGCGGGATACGCAGTATTTT. The chain combines TRBV30 with TRBJ2-3, with TRBD1 identical over 12 bases. Germline trimming cut 2 bases from V and 6 bases from J; bases unmatched to any gene: 3. Germline CDR1 GTSNPN, CDR2 SVGIG (reference sequence). This CDR3 spans 14 amino acids.

Many counts were recorded for this clonotype. The rearrangement joins TRBV4-1 to TRBJ1-1, with TRBD1 identical over 7 bases. CDR3 size: 14 residues. Germline V gene data show CDR1 as MGHRA and CDR2 as YSYEKL. V gave up 4 bases and J gave up 5 bases; unmatched junction bases: 7. The CDR3 DNA reads as TGCGCCAGCAGCCCCGGGGACAGCGGAACTGAAGCTTTCTTT. Its translation: CASSPGDSGTEAFF.

The V gene is TRBV6-5, the J gene TRBJ2-2; 8 bases align to TRBD2. This CDR3 spans 15 amino acids. V dropped 7 bases and J dropped 7; count of bases not matched to a gene: 11. Germline V lookup: CDR1 MNHEY, CDR2 SVGAGI. The CDR3 bases are TGTGCCAGCACGCGGGGGGCGCGGGGGATCGGGGAGCTGTTTTTT. It is translated as CASTRGARGIGELFF.

There are many counts of this clonotype. The chain has TRBV5-1 and TRBJ2-7, with D tentatively TRBD2 (5 bases). CDR1 is SGHRS, CDR2 YFSETQ, per germline. The ends were cut back, 6 bases at V and 0 bases at J, with 10 bases in the middle. This CDR3 comprises 13 residues. CDR3 amino acids: CASTERPSYEQYF. CDR3 DNA sequence: TGCGCCAGCACGGAGCGGCCCTCCTACGAGCAGTACTTC.

This clonotype has a count of ten or more. The chain has TRBV20-1 and TRBJ2-1; D is ambiguous. The germline CDR1 and CDR2 sequences are DFQATT and SNEGSKA (reference sequence). With 0 bases removed from V and 0 bases from J, the gap between germline ends came to 9 bases. The CDR3 sequence is 15 residues long. The CDR3, as DNA: TGCAGTGCTAGAGATAGGCGGTACTCCTACAATGAGCAGTTCTTC. Protein sequence: CSARDRRYSYNEQFF.

At least ten counts were recorded for this clonotype. In DNA, the CDR3 is TGTGCCAGCAGCCAAGATCAACAGACCCAGTACTTC. It specifies CASSQDQQTQYF. This chain links TRBV14 with TRBJ2-5; no reliable D call. Germline loops: CDR1 SGHDN, CDR2 FVKESK. V was clipped by 0 bases and J by 6 bases, with 5 bases between them. The CDR3 is 12 amino acids.

This clonotype was observed a single time. This sequence joins TRBV2 and TRBJ2-7, with TRBD1 matching 7 bases. Germline V lookup: CDR1 SNHLY, CDR2 FYNNEI. This CDR3 comprises 14 residues. The V and J ends lost 11 bases and 6 bases, in that order; junction bases with no gene match: 16. DNA of the CDR3: TGTGCCGGAGCGAGGGAGACAGGGCTCTCCGAGCAGTACTTC. Translated, it gives CAGARETGLSEQYF.

This clonotype showed up many times. The J gene is TRBJ2-7, the V gene TRBV6-6; D possibly corresponds to TRBD2 (6 bases). This CDR3 region has 13 residues. V lost 8 bases, J lost 2 bases, and 13 bases lay in between. Germline loops: CDR1 MNHNY, CDR2 SVGAGI (reference sequence). The CDR3 reads CASGTPATYEQYF. The CDR3 region has the DNA TGTGCCAGCGGGACTCCCGCGACCTACGAGCAGTACTTC.

This clonotype was observed at least ten times. The chain uses TRBV5-1 and TRBJ1-1; 11 bases are shared with TRBD1. This CDR3 is 17 amino acids long. The germline V gene encodes CDR1 SGHRS and CDR2 YFSETQ. V lost 4 bases to trimming and J lost 3 bases; unmatched junction nucleotides: 11. The CDR3 is CASSPGQGARTDTEAFF. The CDR3 coding sequence is TGCGCCAGCAGCCCCGGACAGGGGGCGAGAACTGACACTGAAGCTTTCTTT.